This TCR beta chain was identified during a study of T cells after yellow fever vaccination. Overall study results and limits: Re-detected after boosting: most primary clones, about 96% of CD4 and 80% to 90% of CD8. The bulk population could contribute abundant contaminating clonotypes to FACS-sorted repertoires. A limited proportion of clonotypes was detected within both the CD4 and CD8 compartments.

The CDR3 has 12 residues. The germline V gene encodes CDR1 KGHSY and CDR2 FQNENV. Trimming pared 7 bases from V and 0 bases from J, leaving 6 bases between. TCRdb used MiXCR to reprocess the 5' RACE reads, holding one entry per CDR3 protein. The data contain 320,000 or so distinct CDR3 sequences, approximately 8% of them singletons. This clonotype was picked up a small number of times. As yet, its antigen is unknown. The chain couples TRBV16 to TRBJ1-1, with D hard to call. This receptor was obtained from a man aged 18 to 30 who received the YFV17D yellow fever vaccine. The sequencing used PBMCs, collected roughly 47 days after the first yellow fever vaccination. The CDR3 DNA reads TGTGCCAGCACCCTCTTGAACACTGAAGCTTTCTTT. This encodes CASTLLNTEAFF.